Many counts were recorded for the clone carrying this TCR beta chain. The antigen remains unidentified. Combining a sample-barcoded 5' primer with a J-beta primer mix, a second PCR ran for 7 to 11 cycles. TCRdb independently ran MiXCR on the 5' RACE reads; one entry per CDR3 protein. The repertoire holds some 1,800,000 distinct CDR3 sequences, with roughly two fifths as singletons. The entry originates in a study of blood T cells in healthy people across ages. J gave up 5 bases and V 4 bases, and 9 bases lay outside the gene matches. Germline V lookup: CDR1 LGHNA, CDR2 YSLEER. The CDR3 is 15 residues long. Regarding the study as a whole: Estimates of diversity drawn from one million T cells were considered underestimates. Among T cells, TCR beta diversity per million cells dropped roughly linearly as age rose. It was the long-lived donors that had more naive CD4+ cells and higher diversity than aged donors. Unknown donor CMV status possibly confounded expanded clonotype changes.

The gene calls are TRBV4-3 and TRBJ2-7, with 9 nucleotides matching TRBD1. The sequence came from a human donor in good health. The sample comprised blood. The CDR3 coding sequence is TGCGCCAGCAGCCCGGACAGGGGATTCACCAACGAGCAGTACTTC. Translated: CASSPDRGFTNEQYF.